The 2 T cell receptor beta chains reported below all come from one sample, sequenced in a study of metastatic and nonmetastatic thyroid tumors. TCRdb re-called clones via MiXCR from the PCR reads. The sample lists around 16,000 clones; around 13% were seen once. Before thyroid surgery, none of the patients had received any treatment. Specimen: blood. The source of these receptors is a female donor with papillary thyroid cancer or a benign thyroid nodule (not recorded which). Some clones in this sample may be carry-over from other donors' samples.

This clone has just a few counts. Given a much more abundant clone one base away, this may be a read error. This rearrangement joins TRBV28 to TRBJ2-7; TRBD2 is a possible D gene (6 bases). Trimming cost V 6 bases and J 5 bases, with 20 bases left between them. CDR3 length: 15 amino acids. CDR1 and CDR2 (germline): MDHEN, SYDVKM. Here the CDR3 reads CASSTQTRGANEQYF. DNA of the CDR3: TGTGCCAGCAGCACCCAAACGCGGGGCGCGAACGAGCAGTACTTC.

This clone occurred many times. The CDR3 sequence: CSALDLGIYGYTF. The CDR3 DNA reads as TGCAGTGCTCTAGATCTGGGTATCTATGGCTACACCTTC. The V gene is TRBV20-1, the J gene TRBJ1-2; no definite D call. Trimming stripped 5 bases from V and 4 bases from J, with 14 bases between. This CDR3 has 13 residues. CDR1 is DFQATT and CDR2 is SNEGSKA in the germline V gene (reference sequence).